The TCR beta chain under discussion was sequenced for a study of vaccination effects on CD4 cells after COVID-19. Expansion with viral peptide pools was applied to antigen-specific CD4+ T cells by the ViraFEST assay prior to sequencing. With around ten days of culture completed, CD4+ T cells were isolated. Neither prior SARS-CoV-2 infection nor positive nucleocapsid antibodies were present in the vaccine recipients. Researchers reported culturing over 1.5 million PBMC in each well, adding around 10 IU/ml IL-2 and around 10 ug/ml peptides. With V trimmed by 2 bases and J by 7 bases, 5 bases remained unmatched. CDR3 size: 15 residues. Germline CDR1 and CDR2: MNHEY and SVGAGI. Sequenced by immunoSEQ multiplex PCR; TCRdb stores in-frame clones only, minus some. The data show 35,000 to 50,000 clones, around three quarters seen once. General observations from the study: Of the vaccine-induced clones from healthy vaccinees, merely 1 of 255 recognized common cold coronaviruses as well.

This clone was picked up a small number of times. Its antigen is still unknown. This receptor was identified in a human donor who received a COVID-19 vaccine. This specimen consisted of CD4+ T cells from PBMCs cultured with SARS-CoV-2 spike peptides, obtained before COVID-19 vaccination. The chain employs TRBV6-5 and TRBJ2-2, with 9 bases matching TRBD1. The CDR3 here is CASSYDRGNGGELFF. In nucleotides, the CDR3 is TGTGCCAGCAGTTACGACAGGGGGAATGGCGGGGAGCTGTTTTTT.